This T cell receptor (beta chain) comes out of a study of patients and donors after allogeneic stem cell transplantation. TCRdb re-called the RT-PCR reads with MiXCR, one entry per CDR3 protein. The table lists tens of thousands of distinct CDR3 sequences, roughly a third of them singletons. The clonotype comes from a human donor who was either an allogeneic HSCT recipient or a stem cell or donor lymphocyte infusion donor (not recorded which). It is not recorded whose cells these are; they may come from a transplant donor. What was sequenced was blood, either unsorted or a sorted T cell fraction (not recorded which).

The CDR3 bases are TGCGCCAGCAGCCAAGATCTGGGATCCCTGTTTTTT. Protein product: CASSQDLGSLFF. The genes are TRBV4-3 and TRBJ1-4; unclear D gene. V was pared by 0 bases and J by 14 bases, with 10 bases between. There are 12 residues in the CDR3. Germline V gene sequence: CDR1 LGHNA, CDR2 YSLEER.